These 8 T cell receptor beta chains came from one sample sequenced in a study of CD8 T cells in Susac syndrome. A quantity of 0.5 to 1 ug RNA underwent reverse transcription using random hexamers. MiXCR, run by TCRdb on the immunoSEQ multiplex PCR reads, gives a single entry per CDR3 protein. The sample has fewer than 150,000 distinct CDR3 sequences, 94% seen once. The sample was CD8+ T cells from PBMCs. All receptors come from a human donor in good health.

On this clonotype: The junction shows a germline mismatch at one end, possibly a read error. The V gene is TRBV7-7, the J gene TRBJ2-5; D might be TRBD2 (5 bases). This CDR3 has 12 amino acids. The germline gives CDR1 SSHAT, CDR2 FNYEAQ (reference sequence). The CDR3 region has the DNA TGTGCTAGCAGCGATAGCGTTGAGACCCAGTACTTC. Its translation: CASSDSVETQYF.

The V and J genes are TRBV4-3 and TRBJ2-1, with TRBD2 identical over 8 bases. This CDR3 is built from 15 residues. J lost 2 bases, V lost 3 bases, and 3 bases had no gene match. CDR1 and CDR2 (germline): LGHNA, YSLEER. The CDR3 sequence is CASSQGAGAYNEQFF. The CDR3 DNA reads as TGCGCCAGCAGCCAGGGAGCGGGGGCCTACAATGAGCAGTTCTTC.

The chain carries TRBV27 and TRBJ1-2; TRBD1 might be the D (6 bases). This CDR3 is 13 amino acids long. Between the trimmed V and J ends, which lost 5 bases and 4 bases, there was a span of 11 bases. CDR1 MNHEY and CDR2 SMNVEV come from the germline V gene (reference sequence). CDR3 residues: CASSMTGLYGYTF. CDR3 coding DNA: TGTGCCAGCAGTATGACAGGTCTCTATGGCTACACCTTC.

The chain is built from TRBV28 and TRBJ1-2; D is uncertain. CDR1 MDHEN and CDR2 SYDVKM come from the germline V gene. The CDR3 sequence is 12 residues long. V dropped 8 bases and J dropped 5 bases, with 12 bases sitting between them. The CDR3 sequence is CASLTMEYGYTF. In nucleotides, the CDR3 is TGTGCCAGCCTCACCATGGAGTATGGCTACACCTTC.

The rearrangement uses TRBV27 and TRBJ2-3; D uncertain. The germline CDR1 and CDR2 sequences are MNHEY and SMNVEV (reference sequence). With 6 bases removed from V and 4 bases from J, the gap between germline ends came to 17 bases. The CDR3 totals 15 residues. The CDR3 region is CASSPKGHKPDTQYF. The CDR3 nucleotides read TGTGCCAGCAGCCCAAAGGGCCACAAGCCAGATACGCAGTATTTT.

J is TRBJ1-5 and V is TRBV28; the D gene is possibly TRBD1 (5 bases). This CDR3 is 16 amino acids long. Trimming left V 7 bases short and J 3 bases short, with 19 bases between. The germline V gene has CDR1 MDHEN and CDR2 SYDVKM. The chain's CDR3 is CASTLIWGMSNQPQHF. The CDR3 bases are TGTGCCAGCACCCTCATATGGGGGATGTCCAATCAGCCCCAGCATTTT.

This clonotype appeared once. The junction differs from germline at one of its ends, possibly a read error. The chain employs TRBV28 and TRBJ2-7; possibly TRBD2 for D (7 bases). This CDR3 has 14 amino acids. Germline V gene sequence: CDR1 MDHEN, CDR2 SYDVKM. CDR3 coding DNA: TGTGCCAGCAGTTTCCCGGGGGGCCATTACGTGCAGTACTTC. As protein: CASSFPGGHYVQYF.

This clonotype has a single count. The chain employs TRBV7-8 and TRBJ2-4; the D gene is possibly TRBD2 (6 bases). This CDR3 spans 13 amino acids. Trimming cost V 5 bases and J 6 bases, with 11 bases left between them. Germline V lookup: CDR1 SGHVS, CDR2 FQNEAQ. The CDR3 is CASSPGTGNIQYF. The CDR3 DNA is TGTGCCAGCAGCCCTGGGACTGGAAACATTCAGTACTTC.